This T cell receptor beta chain derives from a study of response to subunit inactivated influenza vaccine. Study conclusions and caveats: Every seasonal influenza vaccination brings in few new T cells, the authors suggested.

TCRdb passed the RT-PCR reads through MiXCR, listing each CDR3 protein once. The table includes around 750,000 distinct CDR3 sequences, 20% to 25% detected once. The ends were cut back, 11 bases at V and 1 base at J, with 21 bases in the middle. Germline CDR1 is SGHTA and CDR2 is FQGNSA. This CDR3 has 17 amino acids. There are a few counts of this clonotype. Its antigen is unidentified. The receptor was derived from a middle-aged man who received an inactivated influenza vaccine. Here the sequenced sample was PBMCs from blood, taken about 5 days after vaccination. The rearrangement uses TRBV7-2 and TRBJ2-6; the D gene is possibly TRBD1 (5 bases). The CDR3 DNA follows: TGTGCCCTCAATCCAGGGCGGTCTCTATCTGGGGCCAACGTCCTGACTTTC. The encoded protein is CALNPGRSLSGANVLTF.